This T cell receptor beta chain comes out of a study of T cells in Graves' hyperthyroidism and ophthalmopathy. Study context: It was at initial diagnosis, before any treatment, that peripheral blood was collected.

Amplified TCR beta CDR3 regions derived from RNA transcripts. HTBI primers were used for first-round RT-PCR of the TCR CDR3. TCRdb re-called the multiplex PCR reads with MiXCR, one entry per CDR3 protein. The sample consists of fewer than 250,000 distinct CDR3 sequences, approximately 23% of them appearing once. V was shortened by 1 base and J by 5 bases, with 8 bases between the two germline ends. Germline lookup yields CDR1 LNHNV and CDR2 YYDKDF (reference sequence). The CDR3 is 13 residues long. Study-wide points: Before onset, ophthalmopathy was predicted by the model a median roughly six months earlier.

This clonotype was seen at least ten times. Its antigen remains unknown. Fresh peripheral blood, roughly 10 ml, was the source of the PBMCs. The J gene is TRBJ1-1, the V gene TRBV15; a possible D gene is TRBD1 (5 bases). The receptor's source is a woman aged 35 to 49 with Graves' ophthalmopathy. Sequencing used blood. The CDR3 nucleotides read TGTGCCACCAGCAGAGCGGGACCGACTGAAGCTTTCTTT. Its protein product is CATSRAGPTEAFF. The variable domain in full, with the rest retrieved from reference TRBV15 and TRBJ1-1, is DAMVIQNPRYQVTQFGKPVTLSCSQTLNHNVMYWYQQKSSQAPKLLFHYYDKDFNNEADTPDNFQSRRPNTSFCFLDIRSPGLGDTAMYLCATSRAGPTEAFFGQGTRLTVV.